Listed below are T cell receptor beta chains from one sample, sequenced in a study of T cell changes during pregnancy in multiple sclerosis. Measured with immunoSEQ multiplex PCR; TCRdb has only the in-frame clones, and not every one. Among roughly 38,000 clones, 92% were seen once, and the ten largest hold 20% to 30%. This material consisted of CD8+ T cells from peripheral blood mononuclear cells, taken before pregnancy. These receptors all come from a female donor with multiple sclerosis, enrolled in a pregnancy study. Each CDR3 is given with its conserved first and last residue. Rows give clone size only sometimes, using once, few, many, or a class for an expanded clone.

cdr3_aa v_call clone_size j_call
CASSPQGGYNEQFF TRBV7-3 - TRBJ2-1
CASSPIGTGGNTIYF TRBV6-1 - TRBJ1-3
CASSLSAGGPGYTF TRBV27 - TRBJ1-2
CASSVGQGSNYGYTF TRBV9 - TRBJ1-2
CASSIWRPFQAFF TRBV19 - TRBJ1-1
CASSLEQGADTEAFF TRBV7-2 - TRBJ1-1
CASRGPDRARYGYTF TRBV27 - TRBJ1-2
CASSLTRARDEQYF TRBV19 - TRBJ2-7
CASSPRDRDQPQHF TRBV18 - TRBJ1-5
CASELAGGTDTQYF TRBV4-2 - TRBJ2-3
CASSLGLAGREQYF TRBV5-1 once TRBJ2-7
CAISEPVPGQGGGYTF TRBV10-3 - TRBJ1-2
CATSTYSGSYEQYF TRBV15 once TRBJ2-7
CASSVVSTPKGVQPRVLTF TRBV9 - TRBJ2-6
CASNTGAGGLLYEQYF TRBV5-8 once TRBJ2-7